The 10 T cell receptor beta chains below were found in one sample sequenced in a study of blood T cell repertoires in COVID-19. Sequenced by immunoSEQ multiplex PCR; TCRdb stores in-frame clones only, minus some. Of about 99,000 clones in the sample, more than 80% are singletons; the top ten hold about 27%. Material: peripheral blood. These TCRs come from a man in his sixties with acute or convalescent COVID-19.

The rearrangement joins TRBV9 to TRBJ2-5, with 8 bases lining up with TRBD1. The junction had 9 bases not matched to a gene; V was cut back by 4 bases and J by 4 bases. The CDR3 is 15 residues long. Per the germline V gene, CDR1 is SGDLS and CDR2 is YYNGEE. This CDR3 is CASSPTRGPGETQYF. In DNA form, the CDR3 reads TGTGCCAGCAGCCCTACCAGGGGGCCCGGAGAGACCCAGTACTTC.

This clone was recorded only once. V gene TRBV18 combines with J gene TRBJ2-1, with 13 bases identical to TRBD2. Trimming took 1 base from V and 2 from J; bases not matched to a gene: 5. The CDR3 covers 18 residues. Germline CDR1 KGHSH, CDR2 LQKENI. CDR3 bases: TGTGCCAGCTCACCACTAAGGACTAGCGGGGGAACCTACAATGAGCAGTTCTTC. This codes for CASSPLRTSGGTYNEQFF.

V gene TRBV15 combines with J gene TRBJ2-5; weak D call: TRBD1 (6 bases). V was trimmed by 4 bases and J by 4 bases, leaving 13 bases between them. CDR1 is LNHNV and CDR2 is YYDKDF in the germline V gene (reference sequence). The CDR3 is made up of 14 amino acids. The CDR3 here is CATSIGQNTETQYF. DNA for the CDR3: TGTGCCACCAGCATTGGACAGAATACAGAGACCCAGTACTTC.

The chain recombines TRBV6-6 with TRBJ2-5; 8 nucleotides line up with TRBD2. This CDR3 is 13 amino acids long. The germline V gene has CDR1 MNHNY and CDR2 SVGAGI (reference sequence). The trim removed 6 bases at V and 5 bases at J, leaving 5 bases unmatched. The chain's CDR3 is CASRTGLVETQYF. The CDR3 DNA sequence: TGTGCCAGCAGGACGGGACTAGTGGAGACCCAGTACTTC.

The chain has TRBV6-5 and TRBJ1-3, with D unresolved. Germline CDR1 MNHEY, CDR2 SVGAGI. V lost 7 bases and J 8 bases, leaving 9 bases between the germline ends. The CDR3 covers 11 residues. CDR3 sequence: CASTNGDTIYF. CDR3 sequence (DNA): TGTGCCAGCACCAACGGGGACACCATATATTTT.

The V call is TRBV9, the J call TRBJ2-1; TRBD2 aligns across 7 bases. J lost 8 bases, V lost 1 base, and 15 bases had no gene match. Germline V gene lookup returns CDR1 SGDLS and CDR2 YYNGEE. The length of the CDR3 is 17 residues. CDR3 sequence (DNA): TGTGCCAGCAGCGTAAGGTGGAGAGTGGGGGGGTTCTATGAGCAGTTCTTC. As protein: CASSVRWRVGGFYEQFF.

V usage is TRBV28 and J usage is TRBJ2-7; TRBD1 aligns across 7 bases. CDR1 is MDHEN and CDR2 is SYDVKM in the germline V gene. The CDR3 is made up of 15 amino acids. V was pared by 6 bases and J by 1 base, with 9 bases of the junction left unmatched. The CDR3 spells CASSPNDRVSYEQYF. The CDR3 nucleotides are TGTGCCAGCAGCCCCAACGACAGGGTATCCTACGAGCAGTACTTC.

This clone was detected a few times. V gene TRBV9 combines with J gene TRBJ1-6, with D possibly TRBD1 on 5 matching bases. From germline, CDR1 is SGDLS and CDR2 YYNGEE. Trimming cost V 3 bases and J 8 bases, with 12 bases left between them. The CDR3 has 14 residues. The CDR3 DNA sequence: TGTGCCAGCAGCGCGCAGGGTGTGGATTCACCCCTCCACTTT. Translating gives CASSAQGVDSPLHF.

The CDR3 protein is CASSLTREQTQYF. CDR3 sequence (DNA): TGTGCCAGCAGCTTAACGAGGGAACAGACCCAGTACTTC. The gene calls are TRBV7-6 and TRBJ2-5; D is possibly TRBD2 (5 bases). Between the trimmed V and J ends, which lost 2 bases and 6 bases, there was a span of 10 bases. Germline V gene data show CDR1 as SGHVS and CDR2 as FNYEAQ. This CDR3 has 13 amino acids.

About this clone itself: One end of the junction does not line up with germline, which may come from a read error. The rearrangement uses TRBV28 and TRBJ1-4; D unclear. The CDR3 contains 17 residues. The V gene's germline CDR1 is MDHEN and CDR2 SYDVKM. For the CDR3, the DNA is TGTGCCAGCAGTACGAATGGTCGAATGGCAACAAATGAAAAACTGTTTTTT. This translates into CASSTNGRMATNEKLFF.